The sample holds a few counts of the clone carrying this T cell receptor beta chain. The antigen is unknown. Trimming removed 4 bases from V and 2 bases from J, with 24 bases in between. Germline V lookup: CDR1 LGHNA, CDR2 YSLEER. The CDR3 spans 19 residues. This entry belongs to a study of T cell repertoires in cytomegalovirus infection. TCRdb independently ran MiXCR on the reads; one entry per CDR3 protein. The sample lists roughly 990,000 distinct CDR3 sequences, approximately 31% occurring once. Sequences were derived from cultured CD8+ T cells from PBMCs, sampled from culture after CMV antigen stimulation. The chain employs TRBV4-3 and TRBJ2-4; no clear D gene. This TCR came from a human donor in good health (CMV status not recorded). Some clones in this sample may be carry-over from other donors' samples. This chain's CDR3 is CASSLENLGSPLTKNIQYF. The CDR3 bases are TGCGCCAGCAGCCTCGAAAACCTAGGGTCTCCCTTAACCAAAAACATTCAGTACTTC.